The TCR beta chain under discussion was sequenced for a study of cytomegalovirus exposure and HLA in healthy donors. Germline loops: CDR1 SGHAT, CDR2 FQNNGV. This CDR3 has 14 residues. V gave up 1 base and J gave up 2 bases, with 5 bases separating them. PCR primers comprised 60 Vbeta and 13 Jbeta primers. Assay used: immunoSEQ multiplex PCR; TCRdb lists only in-frame clones, some missing. The sample table includes roughly 100,000 clones. Sequenced material: PBMCs. The genes are TRBV11-2 and TRBJ2-2; D uncertain. The clonotype comes from a woman in her thirties in good health and CMV-seronegative. The CDR3 DNA follows: TGTGCCAGCAGCTTAGCAGTCAACACCGGGGAGCTGTTTTTT. It codes for CASSLAVNTGELFF.